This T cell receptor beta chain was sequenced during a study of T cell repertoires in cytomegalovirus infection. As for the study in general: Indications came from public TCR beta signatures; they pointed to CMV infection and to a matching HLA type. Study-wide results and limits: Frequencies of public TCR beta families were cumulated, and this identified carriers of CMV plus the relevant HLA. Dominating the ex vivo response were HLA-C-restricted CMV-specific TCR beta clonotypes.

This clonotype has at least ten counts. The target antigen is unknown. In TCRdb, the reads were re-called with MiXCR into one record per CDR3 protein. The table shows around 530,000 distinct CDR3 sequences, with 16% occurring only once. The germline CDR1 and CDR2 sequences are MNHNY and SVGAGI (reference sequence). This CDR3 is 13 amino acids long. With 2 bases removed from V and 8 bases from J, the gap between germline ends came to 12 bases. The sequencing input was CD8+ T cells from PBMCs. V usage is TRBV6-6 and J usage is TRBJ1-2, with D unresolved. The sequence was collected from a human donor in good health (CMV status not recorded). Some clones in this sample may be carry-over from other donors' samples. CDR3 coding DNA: TGTGCCAGCAGTTACAGGAACGGATGGGGCTACACCTTC. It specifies CASSYRNGWGYTF.